These 28 T cell receptor beta chains share one sample of origin, sequenced in a study of T cells in Graves' hyperthyroidism and ophthalmopathy. There were TCR beta CDR3 regions amplified from RNA transcripts. The HTBI primer set served for first-round RT-PCR of the TCR CDR3. A single record per CDR3 protein comes from TCRdb applying MiXCR to the multiplex PCR reads. This table holds over 500,000 distinct CDR3 sequences, over 15% found once. The sequenced sample was blood. The receptors were gathered from a woman aged 18-29 years with Graves' ophthalmopathy.

V and J are TRBV6-1 and TRBJ2-3, with D unresolved. CDR1 MNHNS and CDR2 SASEGT come from the germline V gene. Trimming removed 5 bases from V and 1 base from J, with 16 bases in between. The CDR3 covers 16 residues. Here the CDR3 reads CASSYNWDAGTDTQYF. In DNA form, the CDR3 reads TGTGCCAGCAGTTATAATTGGGATGCTGGCACAGATACGCAGTATTTT.

This clonotype was counted ten times or more. The chain recombines TRBV6-2 or TRBV6-3 with TRBJ2-7; 7 bases map to TRBD1. J lost 2 bases, V lost 5 bases, and 3 bases had no gene match. Looked up from germline, CDR1 is MNHEY and CDR2 is SVGEGT. This CDR3 region has 13 residues. CDR3 residues: CASSGTVPYEQYF. CDR3 nucleotide sequence: TGTGCCAGCAGTGGGACAGTACCCTACGAGCAGTACTTC.

This clonotype was recorded a few times. The rearrangement links TRBV5-5 to TRBJ2-1; 7 nucleotides line up with TRBD1. The trim removed 3 bases at V and 0 bases at J, leaving 6 bases unmatched. CDR3 length: 16 residues. Germline lookup yields CDR1 SGHKS and CDR2 YYEKEE (reference sequence). The CDR3 sequence: CASSSGTASSYNEQFF. CDR3 nucleotides: TGTGCCAGCAGCTCCGGGACAGCCTCCTCCTACAATGAGCAGTTCTTC.

The chain is built from TRBV2 and TRBJ2-7; maybe TRBD2 (6 bases). Germline assignment: CDR1 SNHLY and CDR2 FYNNEI. V was shortened by 8 bases and J by 0 bases, with 11 bases between the two germline ends. The CDR3 spans 13 residues. This CDR3 is CASGGADSYEQYF. The CDR3 nucleotides are TGTGCCAGCGGCGGGGCGGACTCCTACGAGCAGTACTTC.

The sample holds many counts of this clonotype. The chain uses TRBV20-1 and TRBJ2-7; 15 positions agree with TRBD2. V dropped 5 bases and J dropped 3; count of bases not matched to a gene: 5. Germline V gives CDR1 DFQATT, CDR2 SNEGSKA (reference sequence). CDR3 length: 15 residues. In DNA, the CDR3 is TGCAGTGCTTCCGGACTAGCGGGAGGGGGCTACGAGCAGTACTTC. Its protein is CSASGLAGGGYEQYF.

The CDR3 nucleotides read TGCAGCGTTGAATCGGGGCAGGGAGGGATTCTGTTTGAAGCTTTCTTT. Its translation: CSVESGQGGILFEAFF. The rearrangement uses TRBV29-1 and TRBJ1-1; D might be TRBD1 (5 bases). Germline values: CDR1 SQVTM, CDR2 ANQGSEA. The CDR3 has 16 amino acids. The germline V and J ends were trimmed by 2 bases and 7 bases, with 23 bases remaining between them.

This clonotype was picked up many times. This chain links TRBV6-5 with TRBJ2-1, with 7 bases identical to TRBD1. Germline CDR1 reads MNHEY; CDR2 reads SVGAGI. The CDR3 runs to 14 residues. The trim removed 1 base at V and 5 bases at J, leaving 2 bases unmatched. Here the CDR3 reads CASSYYRGNNEQFF. CDR3 coding DNA: TGTGCCAGCAGTTACTACAGGGGAAACAATGAGCAGTTCTTC.

The chain links TRBV28 to TRBJ2-5; D unclear. V lost 1 base, J lost 1 base, and 10 bases lay in between. Germline CDR1 is MDHEN and CDR2 is SYDVKM. The CDR3 runs to 15 residues. The CDR3 loop is CASSLLSHPQETQYF. Written as DNA, the CDR3 is TGTGCCAGCAGTTTATTAAGCCACCCCCAAGAGACCCAGTACTTC.

This clonotype was observed many times. The genes are TRBV28 and TRBJ2-3; TRBD1 aligns across 8 bases. V lost 6 bases and J lost 1; bases outside the gene matches: 9. The CDR3 has 16 residues. Germline V gives CDR1 MDHEN, CDR2 SYDVKM. The CDR3 loop reads CASRLLWGQGTDTQYF. CDR3 coding DNA: TGTGCCAGCAGACTTCTGTGGGGACAGGGCACAGATACGCAGTATTTT.

In this sample, this clonotype turned up many times. The chain uses TRBV5-1 and TRBJ2-7; 10 bases map to TRBD1. The CDR3 contains 17 residues. Per the germline V gene, CDR1 is SGHRS and CDR2 is YFSETQ. The trim removed 4 bases at V and 6 bases at J, leaving 16 bases unmatched. In nucleotides, the CDR3 is TGCGCCAGCAGCCCATGGAAGACCGGGACAGGGGCGTTCGAGCAGTACTTC. Translated, it gives CASSPWKTGTGAFEQYF.

DNA of the CDR3: TGCAGTGCTAGAGAAGGGGACATTAGCCCCCAGTACTTC. This translates into CSAREGDISPQYF. The chain combines TRBV20-1 with TRBJ2-5; tentative D call: TRBD1 (6 bases). Germline V lookup: CDR1 DFQATT, CDR2 SNEGSKA (reference sequence). The CDR3 has 13 residues. V lost 0 bases and J 9 bases, leaving 14 bases between the germline ends.

The chain combines TRBV7-9 with TRBJ2-7; 8 nucleotides match TRBD1. J gave up 9 bases and V 4 bases, and 23 bases lay outside the gene matches. This CDR3 comprises 18 residues. Germline lookup yields CDR1 SEHNR and CDR2 FQNEAQ (reference sequence). Here the CDR3 DNA reads TGTGCCAGCAGCTACCGGACAGGGATAACGGCGGATGGCAAAAGGCAGTACTTC. The encoded protein is CASSYRTGITADGKRQYF. The variable domain in full, with the rest retrieved from reference TRBV7-9 and TRBJ2-7, is DTGVSQNPRHKITKRGQNVTFRCDPISEHNRLYWYRQTLGQGPEFLTYFQNEAQLEKSRLLSDRFSAERPKGSFSTLEIQRTEQGDSAMYLCASSYRTGITADGKRQYFGPGTRLTVT.

This clonotype was detected ten times or more. The gene calls are TRBV11-2 and TRBJ1-2; D ambiguous. The CDR3 has 13 amino acids. Trimming removed 0 bases at V and 4 bases at J, with 6 bases between. Per germline, CDR1 SGHAT and CDR2 FQNNGV. This CDR3 is CASSLDVIYGYTF. The CDR3 region has the DNA TGTGCCAGCAGCTTAGATGTAATCTATGGCTACACCTTC.

This clonotype has just a few counts. This chain joins TRBV10-3 and TRBJ2-7; 7 bases line up with TRBD1. Germline lookup yields CDR1 ENHRY and CDR2 SYGVKD. This CDR3 has 14 amino acids. The DNA for the CDR3 is TGTGGCTGCAATCCCGGACAGGTCTCCTACGAGCAGTACTTC. Translating it yields CGCNPGQVSYEQYF.

This clonotype appeared many times. This chain connects TRBV28 to TRBJ1-1; no clear D gene. The CDR3 has 14 amino acids. Germline-derived CDR1 and CDR2 are MDHEN and SYDVKM. Trimming took off 7 bases at V and 4 bases at J, with 16 bases between the two ends. The CDR3 is CASTQGPGSTEAFF. CDR3 DNA: TGTGCCAGCACCCAAGGTCCGGGAAGCACTGAAGCTTTCTTT.

This clonotype was observed a few times. The chain has TRBV7-9 and TRBJ1-6, with D unresolved. V gave up 1 base and J gave up 0 bases, with 7 bases separating them. CDR3 length: 16 residues. Germline CDR1 SEHNR, CDR2 FQNEAQ (reference sequence). CDR3 in amino acids: CASSLDYSSYNSPLHF. DNA of the CDR3: TGTGCCAGCAGCTTAGATTACAGCTCCTATAATTCACCCCTCCACTTT.

The chain combines TRBV6-2 or TRBV6-3 with TRBJ2-1; 13 nucleotides match TRBD2. The CDR3 has 18 amino acids. The germline V gene has CDR1 MNHEY and CDR2 SVGEGT. Trimming removed 0 bases from V and 9 bases from J; junction bases left unmatched: 11. In nucleotides, the CDR3 is TGTGCCAGCAGTTACTCGAGGTGGACTAGCGGGGGCCTCGCTGAGCAGTTCTTC. Encoded protein: CASSYSRWTSGGLAEQFF.

This clonotype appeared many times. J is TRBJ2-7 and V is TRBV6-2 or TRBV6-3, with 7 bases lining up with TRBD1. Germline loops: CDR1 MNHEY, CDR2 SVGEGT. The junction had 6 bases not matched to a gene; V was cut back by 7 bases and J by 0 bases. This CDR3 is 14 amino acids long. The CDR3 loop reads CASIKGDSSYEQYF. CDR3 DNA: TGTGCCAGCATAAAAGGGGACAGCTCCTACGAGCAGTACTTC.

This clonotype has a single count. The V gene is TRBV2, the J gene TRBJ2-3; 11 bases match TRBD2. This CDR3 is 15 amino acids long. The V segment lost 6 bases and the J segment 1 base; nucleotides outside the gene matches: 3. Germline lookup yields CDR1 SNHLY and CDR2 FYNNEI. The CDR3 DNA reads as TGTGCCAGCAGGTTGACTAGCGGGGGCACAGATACGCAGTATTTT. This gives the protein CASRLTSGGTDTQYF.

This clonotype was counted ten times or more. The chain couples TRBV27 to TRBJ2-7; 11 bases align to TRBD2. The CDR3 loop spans 18 amino acids. With V trimmed by 4 bases and J by 2 bases, 13 bases remained unmatched. The germline gives CDR1 MNHEY, CDR2 SMNVEV (reference sequence). The CDR3 DNA reads as TGTGCCAGCAGTTCGAGCCCGACCACTAGCGGGGGAGCCTACGAGCAGTACTTC. Translated, it gives CASSSSPTTSGGAYEQYF.

The rearrangement links TRBV6-1 to TRBJ1-2; D unresolved. Germline V gives CDR1 MNHNS, CDR2 SASEGT. V lost 6 bases and J lost 6, with 11 bases in between. CDR3 length: 12 residues. CDR3 protein: CASSSGSDGYTF. As DNA, the CDR3 is TGTGCCAGCAGCTCGGGGTCTGATGGCTACACCTTC.

The rearrangement links TRBV20-1 to TRBJ1-3; 9 positions match TRBD1. The CDR3 totals 13 residues. The germline gives CDR1 DFQATT, CDR2 SNEGSKA (reference sequence). V was pared by 6 bases and J by 7 bases, with 7 bases of the junction left unmatched. The CDR3 DNA is TGCAGTGCAGCGGGACAGGGAGTGAACACCATATATTTT. Translated: CSAAGQGVNTIYF.

This clonotype came up a few times. The chain links TRBV7-9 to TRBJ2-1; TRBD2 agrees at 8 bases. The CDR3 is 19 amino acids. Germline lookup yields CDR1 SEHNR and CDR2 FQNEAQ (reference sequence). The V gene end was trimmed by 6 bases and the J gene end by 5 bases; junction bases not matched to a gene: 21. The chain's CDR3 is CASSPLSSGRISKNNEQFF. The CDR3 region has the DNA TGTGCCAGCAGTCCCCTGTCGAGCGGGAGAATTAGTAAGAACAATGAGCAGTTCTTC.

This clonotype was counted between two and nine times. The chain couples TRBV5-1 to TRBJ2-7, with a possible D match to TRBD1 (5 bases). V lost 0 bases and J 2 bases, leaving 12 bases between the germline ends. CDR1 and CDR2 from the germline V gene are SGHRS and YFSETQ. CDR3 length: 15 amino acids. In DNA form, the CDR3 reads TGCGCCAGCAGCTTGGAATCAGGGCGCACCTACGAGCAGTACTTC. Protein sequence: CASSLESGRTYEQYF. The variable domain in full, completed from reference TRBV5-1 and TRBJ2-7, reads KAGVTQTPRYLIKTRGQQVTLSCSPISGHRSVSWYQQTPGQGLQFLFEYFSETQRNKGNFPGRFSGRQFSNSRSEMNVSTLELGDSALYLCASSLESGRTYEQYFGPGTRLTVT.

A few counts support this clonotype. The chain is built from TRBV28 and TRBJ1-1; D gene unclear. V dropped 0 bases and J dropped 0 bases, with 8 bases sitting between them. CDR3 length equals 15 residues. In germline, CDR1 is MDHEN, CDR2 SYDVKM. The CDR3 sequence is CASSLWGSMNTEAFF. The CDR3, as DNA: TGTGCCAGCAGTTTATGGGGCAGCATGAACACTGAAGCTTTCTTT.

This clonotype was counted between two and nine times. The gene calls are TRBV27 and TRBJ2-2; D may correspond to TRBD1 or TRBD2 (5 bases each). The CDR3 is 13 residues long. With 8 bases removed from V and 3 bases from J, the gap between germline ends came to 10 bases. Germline CDR1 MNHEY, CDR2 SMNVEV (reference sequence). CDR3 loop: CASGGAHTGELFF. The CDR3 DNA reads TGTGCCAGCGGGGGAGCTCACACCGGGGAGCTGTTTTTT.

This clonotype was counted a few times. V gene TRBV12-3 or TRBV12-4 combines with J gene TRBJ2-1; 9 bases map to TRBD1. The junction had 12 bases not matched to a gene; V was cut back by 6 bases and J by 6 bases. The length of the CDR3 is 16 residues. CDR3 nucleotides: TGTGCCAGCAGCTTACCCCCACAGGGGGCAAGCAATGAGCAGTTCTTC. This sequence encodes CASSLPPQGASNEQFF.

The rearrangement uses TRBV2 and TRBJ1-3, with unresolved D. From germline, CDR1 is SNHLY and CDR2 FYNNEI. The CDR3 length is 17 residues. V lost 11 bases and J lost 2, with 25 bases in between. The CDR3, as DNA: TGTGCCTCGGAAGGAATACAGCCAGAAAAAACTGGAAACACCATATATTTT. Translating it yields CASEGIQPEKTGNTIYF.